Presented here are 17 T cell receptor beta chains from one specimen sequenced in a study of identical twins. One entry per CDR3 protein, called by TCRdb with MiXCR from the 5' RACE reads. The sample consists of about 260,000 distinct CDR3 sequences, around 6.6% of them appearing once. This sample was shared with a second study, whose subject was yellow fever vaccine responses in identical twins.

Sequencing input: memory (CD45RO+) T cells sorted from blood. These TCRs come from a woman between 18 and 30 years old in good health.

The chain combines TRBV6-1 with TRBJ2-7, with D possibly being TRBD1 or TRBD2 (5 bases each). Between the trimmed V and J ends, which lost 1 base and 2 bases, there was a span of 9 bases. From germline, CDR1 is MNHNS and CDR2 SASEGT. The length of the CDR3 is 14 residues. This CDR3 reads CASSEVWGPYEQYF. CDR3 nucleotides: TGTGCCAGCAGTGAAGTTTGGGGACCCTACGAGCAGTACTTC.

The gene calls are TRBV9 and TRBJ2-1; 12 nucleotides agree with TRBD2. This CDR3 contains 15 residues. The V gene end was trimmed by 3 bases and the J gene end by 5 bases; junction bases not matched to a gene: 3. Germline assignment: CDR1 SGDLS and CDR2 YYNGEE. CDR3 amino acids: CASSATSGSNNEQFF. The CDR3 bases are TGTGCCAGCAGCGCGACTAGCGGGAGTAACAATGAGCAGTTCTTC.

In its sample, this clonotype was seen many times. The V gene is TRBV5-1, the J gene TRBJ2-3, with 10 bases that match TRBD2. Germline V CDR1 and CDR2: SGHRS, YFSETQ. This CDR3 is 17 amino acids long. J lost 6 bases, V lost 0 bases, and 10 bases had no gene match. CDR3 residues: CASSLAGSSGSMDTQYF. CDR3 DNA sequence: TGCGCCAGCAGCTTGGCCGGTTCTAGCGGGAGTATGGATACGCAGTATTTT.

V usage is TRBV15 and J usage is TRBJ2-2; D possibly uses TRBD1 or TRBD2 (5 bases each). V lost 0 bases to trimming and J lost 0 bases, with 8 bases between them. Per germline, CDR1 LNHNV and CDR2 YYDKDF (reference sequence). CDR3 length equals 16 residues. DNA for the CDR3: TGTGCCACCAGCAGAGATATGGGGGCGAACACCGGGGAGCTGTTTTTT. This sequence encodes CATSRDMGANTGELFF.

This clonotype was seen a few times. The gene calls are TRBV5-1 and TRBJ2-1, with 10 nucleotides matching TRBD2. With 1 base clipped from V and 8 bases from J, the junction kept 9 bases outside the gene matches. This CDR3 has 16 amino acids. From germline, CDR1 is SGHRS and CDR2 YFSETQ. CDR3 amino acids: CASSLYASGSTDEQFF. CDR3 coding DNA: TGCGCCAGCAGCTTGTACGCTAGCGGGAGTACCGATGAGCAGTTCTTC.

The chain is built from TRBV28 and TRBJ2-7, with 15 positions matching TRBD2. Germline V gives CDR1 MDHEN, CDR2 SYDVKM. Losses at the gene ends were 6 bases for V and 4 bases for J; bases not matched to a gene: 4. CDR3 length: 15 residues. The CDR3 region is CASSLGLAGGYEQYV. DNA of the CDR3: TGTGCCAGCAGCCTTGGACTAGCGGGAGGGTACGAGCAGTACGTC.

In the case of this clonotype: One junction end does not reproduce the germline sequence, and a read error may be involved. The chain uses TRBV20-1 and TRBJ2-3, with 10 bases aligning to TRBD2. CDR3 length equals 14 residues. The germline V gene encodes CDR1 DFQATT and CDR2 SNEGSKA (reference sequence). This CDR3 reads CSARGTSGTYTQYF. CDR3 coding DNA: TGCAGTGCTAGAGGGACTAGCGGCACATATACGCAGTATTTT.

There are a few counts of this clonotype. The rearrangement uses TRBV2 and TRBJ2-3, with 9 bases that match TRBD2. V trimming: 3 bases; J trimming: 2 bases; junction bases outside the gene matches: 12. Germline loops: CDR1 SNHLY, CDR2 FYNNEI. This CDR3 is built from 18 residues. CDR3 residues: CASSETSGPFYYTDTQYF. The CDR3 bases are TGTGCCAGCAGTGAGACTAGCGGCCCCTTTTACTACACAGATACGCAGTATTTT.

A few counts support this clonotype. The chain couples TRBV25-1 to TRBJ2-3; 8 nucleotides agree with TRBD2. Germline values: CDR1 MGHDK, CDR2 SYGVNS. With 1 base clipped from V and 2 bases from J, the junction kept 5 bases outside the gene matches. The CDR3 has 16 amino acids. This chain's CDR3 is CASSESGLAATDTQYF. In DNA, the CDR3 is TGTGCCAGCAGTGAATCCGGACTAGCAGCCACAGATACGCAGTATTTT.

This clonotype came up many times. The chain links TRBV29-1 to TRBJ2-1; TRBD1 or TRBD2 may be the D gene (5 bases each). CDR3 length equals 17 residues. V shed 4 bases and J shed 0 bases, with 19 bases lying between them. Looked up from germline, CDR1 is SQVTM and CDR2 is ANQGSEA. The CDR3 here is CSVVGPVDHPSYNEQFF. The DNA of the CDR3 is TGCAGCGTTGTGGGACCAGTCGACCATCCCTCCTACAATGAGCAGTTCTTC.

The chain is built from TRBV5-6 and TRBJ2-5; 7 positions match TRBD1. This CDR3 is built from 15 residues. Germline lookup yields CDR1 SGHDT and CDR2 YYEEEE. After removal of 2 bases from V and 1 base from J, the junction contained 5 bases not matched to a gene. The DNA of the CDR3 is TGTGCCAGCAGCTTCTCGGCAGGGGGCCAAGAGACCCAGTACTTC. Amino acids: CASSFSAGGQETQYF.

The table lists this clonotype with many counts. This chain connects TRBV7-2 to TRBJ1-5, with TRBD1 matching 10 bases. V dropped 5 bases and J dropped 6; count of bases not matched to a gene: 10. Germline CDR1 reads SGHTA; CDR2 reads FQGNSA. The CDR3 is 16 amino acids. The CDR3 region is CASSGTGVMIGQPQHF. In DNA, the CDR3 is TGTGCCAGCAGCGGGACAGGGGTGATGATAGGTCAGCCCCAGCATTTT.

This clonotype was counted a few times. The V and J genes are TRBV6-1 and TRBJ2-1; D is uncertain. The CDR3 covers 16 residues. V shed 0 bases and J shed 4 bases, with 13 bases lying between them. Germline values: CDR1 MNHNS, CDR2 SASEGT. CDR3 bases: TGTGCCAGCAGTGAAGCGTCCGAAGAGCCGTACAATGAGCAGTTCTTC. It is translated as CASSEASEEPYNEQFF.

In its sample, this clonotype was seen a few times. The V and J genes are TRBV7-2 and TRBJ2-4, with D possibly matching TRBD1 (5 bases). Germline V gene sequence: CDR1 SGHTA, CDR2 FQGNSA. The V end lost 5 bases, the J end lost 0 bases, and 14 bases lay between the germline ends. This CDR3 comprises 16 residues. The CDR3 DNA is TGTGCCAGCAGCCCCGGACATAACCTAGCCAAAAACATTCAGTACTTC. As protein: CASSPGHNLAKNIQYF.

This clonotype was observed a few times. The genes are TRBV7-8 and TRBJ2-7, with TRBD2 matching over 15 bases. Trimming took 5 bases from V and 0 from J; bases not matched to a gene: 8. From germline, CDR1 is SGHVS and CDR2 FQNEAQ. This CDR3 spans 18 amino acids. DNA for the CDR3: TGTGCCAGCAGCCCCGCCGGGACTAGCGGGAGGAGCTCCTACGAGCAGTACTTC. Protein sequence: CASSPAGTSGRSSYEQYF.

This clonotype was found many times. This rearrangement joins TRBV27 to TRBJ2-4; 10 bases fit TRBD1. The germline CDR1 and CDR2 sequences are MNHEY and SMNVEV (reference sequence). V dropped 6 bases and J dropped 8; count of bases not matched to a gene: 10. The CDR3 totals 15 residues. The CDR3 nucleotides read TGTGCCAGCAGCCCCGGGACAGGGGACGTGGACATTCAGTACTTC. Its translation: CASSPGTGDVDIQYF.

At least ten counts were recorded for this clonotype. This rearrangement joins TRBV2 to TRBJ1-6; D uncertain. The CDR3 has 14 residues. From germline, CDR1 is SNHLY and CDR2 FYNNEI. Trimming removed 6 bases from V and 10 bases from J, with 16 bases in between. DNA of the CDR3: TGTGCCAGCAGAAACGGCAGGTGGGAATCACCCCTCCACTTT. It is translated as CASRNGRWESPLHF.